This T cell receptor (beta chain) was recovered during a study of response to subunit inactivated influenza vaccine. Study-wide results and limits: New T cells are recruited in small numbers by each seasonal influenza vaccination, according to the authors' suggestion.

With regard to this clonotype: The antigen is unknown.

From germline, CDR1 is SGHRS and CDR2 YFSETQ. CDR3 size: 16 residues. V was clipped by 4 bases and J by 2 bases, with 18 bases between them. MiXCR, run by TCRdb on the RT-PCR reads, gives a single entry per CDR3 protein. The sample lists about 480,000 distinct CDR3 sequences, less than 30% occurring once. This chain links TRBV5-1 with TRBJ1-1; tentative D call: TRBD1 (5 bases). The sequence was collected from a man in his forties or fifties who received an inactivated influenza vaccine. Here the sequenced sample was CD4+ T cells sorted from PBMCs, taken 4 to 6 days after vaccination. CDR3 sequence (DNA): TGCGCCAGCAGCCCATCGGGCAGGGCGTACAACACTGAAGCTTTCTTT. Protein product: CASSPSGRAYNTEAFF.